The present entry profiles one TCR beta chain with its context. Its antigen is still unknown. Germline V gene data show CDR1 as SGHAT and CDR2 as FQNNGV. There are 12 residues in the CDR3. Trimming pared 1 base from V and 5 bases from J, leaving 6 bases between. It was with 60 Vbeta and 13 Jbeta primers that the PCR ran. TCRdb's table, derived via immunoSEQ multiplex PCR, lists solely in-frame clones and lacks some. Of some 150,000 clones detected, nearly 80% appear once; the ten largest clones hold about 13%. The data derive from a study of cytomegalovirus exposure and HLA in healthy donors. Findings and caveats of the study: On later analysis, the bulk of CMV-associated TCR beta chains appeared to be HLA-restricted.

The source is a man aged 25-45 years in good health and CMV-seropositive. The sample consisted of PBMCs. The rearrangement links TRBV11-2 to TRBJ2-7; D uncertain. The CDR3 DNA sequence: TGTGCCAGCAGCTTAGCCGTTGACGAGCAGTACTTC. Translating it yields CASSLAVDEQYF.